The clone carrying this T cell receptor (beta chain) was counted between two and nine times. Its antigen is not identified. This sample is drawn from a study of cytomegalovirus exposure and HLA in healthy donors. Notes on the study in general: In an earlier analysis, most TCR beta V segments were productive about 90% or about 30% of the time.

The PCR used 60 Vbeta and 13 Jbeta primers. Assay: immunoSEQ multiplex PCR; the TCRdb copy retains only in-frame clones and omits some. The sample consists of about 160,000 clones, roughly 79% of them appearing once. The CDR3 length is 14 residues. V was pared by 8 bases and J by 0 bases, with 3 bases of the junction left unmatched. Per germline, CDR1 MNHNY and CDR2 SVGAGI (reference sequence). The chain is built from TRBV6-6 and TRBJ2-3; 9 nucleotides line up with TRBD1. The source is a woman aged 40 to 49 in good health and CMV-seropositive. Sequencing was performed on PBMCs. As DNA, the CDR3 is TGTGCCAGCCGACAGGGGGAGAGCACAGATACGCAGTATTTT. The encoded protein is CASRQGESTDTQYF.